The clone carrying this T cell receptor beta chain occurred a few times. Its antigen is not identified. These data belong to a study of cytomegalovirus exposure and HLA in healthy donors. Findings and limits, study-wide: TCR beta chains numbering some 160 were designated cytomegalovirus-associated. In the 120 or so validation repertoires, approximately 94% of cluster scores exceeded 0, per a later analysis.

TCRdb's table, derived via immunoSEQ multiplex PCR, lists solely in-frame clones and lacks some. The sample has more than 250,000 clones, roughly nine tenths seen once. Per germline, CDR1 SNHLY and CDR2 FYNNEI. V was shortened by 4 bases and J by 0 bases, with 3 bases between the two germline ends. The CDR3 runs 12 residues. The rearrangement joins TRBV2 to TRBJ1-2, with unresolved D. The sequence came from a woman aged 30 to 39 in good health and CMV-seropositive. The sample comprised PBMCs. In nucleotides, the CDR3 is TGTGCCAGCAGTGTAGCTAACTATGGCTACACCTTC. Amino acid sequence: CASSVANYGYTF.